This T cell receptor beta chain was profiled in a study of cytomegalovirus exposure and HLA in healthy donors. The PCR employed 60 Vbeta primers together with 13 Jbeta primers. Some clones are missing from TCRdb's copy, which holds only in-frame ones; the method was immunoSEQ multiplex PCR. Of around 150,000 clones listed, 65% to 80% are singletons. Whole-study results and caveats: Analyses of presence and absence presupposed an approximately uniform sequencing depth across donors. Only CMV serostatus was available as immune exposure information. Researchers reported in a later analysis that a missense DCLRE1C variant was tied to TCR beta V- and J-gene trimming.

The CDR3 length is 16 residues. The V end lost 1 base, the J end lost 0 bases, and 12 bases lay between the germline ends. Germline CDR1 reads MGHRA; CDR2 reads YSYEKL. Turning to this clone: Its antigen is not identified.

Sequencing input: PBMCs. The receptor's source is a middle-aged woman in good health and CMV-seronegative. V gene TRBV4-1 combines with J gene TRBJ1-2; D is perhaps TRBD1 (5 bases). CDR3 amino acids: CASSQGRGEANYGYTF. As DNA, the CDR3 is TGCGCCAGCAGCCAAGGACGGGGGGAAGCTAACTATGGCTACACCTTC.